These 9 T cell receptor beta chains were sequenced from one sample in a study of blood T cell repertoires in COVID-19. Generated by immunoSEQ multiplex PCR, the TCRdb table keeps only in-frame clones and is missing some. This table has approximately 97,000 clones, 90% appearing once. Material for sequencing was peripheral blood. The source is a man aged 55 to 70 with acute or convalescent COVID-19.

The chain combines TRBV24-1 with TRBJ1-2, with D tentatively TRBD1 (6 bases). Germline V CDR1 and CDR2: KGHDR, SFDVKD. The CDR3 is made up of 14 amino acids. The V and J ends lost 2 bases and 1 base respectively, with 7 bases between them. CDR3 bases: TGTGCCACCAGTGATTGGACAGTTAACTATGGCTACACCTTC. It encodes CATSDWTVNYGYTF.

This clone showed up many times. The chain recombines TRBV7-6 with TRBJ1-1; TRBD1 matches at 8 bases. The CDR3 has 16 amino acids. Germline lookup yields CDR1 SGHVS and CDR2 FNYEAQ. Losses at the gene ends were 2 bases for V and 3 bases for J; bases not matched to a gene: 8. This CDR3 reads CASSLSPGGSDTEAFF. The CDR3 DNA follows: TGTGCCAGCAGCTTAAGCCCAGGGGGCTCGGACACTGAAGCTTTCTTT.

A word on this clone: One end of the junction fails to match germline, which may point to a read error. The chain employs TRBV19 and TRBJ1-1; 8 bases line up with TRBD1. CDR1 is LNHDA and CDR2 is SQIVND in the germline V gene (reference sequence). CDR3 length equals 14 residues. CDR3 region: CASSIETGAGPAFF. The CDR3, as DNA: TGTGCCAGTAGCATAGAGACAGGGGCCGGCCCAGCTTTCTTT.

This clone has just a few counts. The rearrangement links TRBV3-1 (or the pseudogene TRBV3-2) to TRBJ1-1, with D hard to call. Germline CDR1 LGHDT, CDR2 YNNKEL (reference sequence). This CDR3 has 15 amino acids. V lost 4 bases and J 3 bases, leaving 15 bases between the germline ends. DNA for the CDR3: TGTGCCAGCAGCCCCTACAATAGAGGGCACACTGAAGCTTTCTTT. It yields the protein CASSPYNRGHTEAFF.

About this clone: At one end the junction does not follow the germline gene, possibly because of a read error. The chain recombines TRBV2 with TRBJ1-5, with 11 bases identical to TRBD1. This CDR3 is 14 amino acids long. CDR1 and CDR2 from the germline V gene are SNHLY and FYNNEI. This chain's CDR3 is CASTRTGGNQPQHF. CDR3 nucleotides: TGTGCCAGCACCCGGACAGGGGGCAACCAGCCCCAGCATTTT.

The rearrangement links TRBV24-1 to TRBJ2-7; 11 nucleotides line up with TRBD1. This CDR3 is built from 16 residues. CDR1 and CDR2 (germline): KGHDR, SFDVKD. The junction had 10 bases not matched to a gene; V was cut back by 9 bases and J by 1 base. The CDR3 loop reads CATFPRTGGWSYEQYV. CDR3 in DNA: TGTGCCACCTTCCCTCGGACAGGGGGCTGGTCCTACGAGCAGTACGTC.

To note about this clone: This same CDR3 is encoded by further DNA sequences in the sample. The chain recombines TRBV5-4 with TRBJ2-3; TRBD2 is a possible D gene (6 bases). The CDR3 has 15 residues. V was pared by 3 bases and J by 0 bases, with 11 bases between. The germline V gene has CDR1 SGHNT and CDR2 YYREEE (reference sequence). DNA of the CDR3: TGTGCCAGCAGCTCACGGGCGGGGAGCACAGATACGCAGTATTTT. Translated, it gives CASSSRAGSTDTQYF.

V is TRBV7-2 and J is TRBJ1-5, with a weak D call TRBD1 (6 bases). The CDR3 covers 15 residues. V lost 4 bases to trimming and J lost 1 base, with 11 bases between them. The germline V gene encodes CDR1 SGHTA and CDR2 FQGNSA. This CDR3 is CASSSTGTSNQPQHF. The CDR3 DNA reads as TGTGCCAGCAGCTCTACAGGGACGAGCAATCAGCCCCAGCATTTT.

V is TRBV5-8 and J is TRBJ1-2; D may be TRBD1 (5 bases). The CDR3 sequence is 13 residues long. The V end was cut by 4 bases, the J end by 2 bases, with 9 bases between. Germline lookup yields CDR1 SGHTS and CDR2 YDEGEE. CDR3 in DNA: TGTGCCAGCAGCCGTGGGGGGAACTATGGCTACACCTTC. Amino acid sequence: CASSRGGNYGYTF.